This is a list of T cell receptor beta chains from one sample in a study of cytomegalovirus exposure and HLA in healthy donors. Only in-frame clones appear in the TCRdb table, and some are missing; sequencing was by immunoSEQ multiplex PCR. The profile covers about 130,000 clones, with roughly 95% appearing a single time and 1.5% to 2% taken by the ten largest. Sequencing was performed on PBMCs. The receptors stem from a man between 18 and 35 years old in good health and CMV-seronegative. Each CDR3 is given without its conserved first and last residue.

v_gene: TRBV6-1
j_gene: TRBJ1-1
CDR3aa: ASSRDRMNTEAF

v_gene: TRBV9
j_gene: TRBJ1-5
CDR3aa: ASSEGQINQPQH

v_gene: TRBV7-3
j_gene: TRBJ2-1
CDR3aa: ASSIGTGGAINEQF

v_gene: TRBV11-2
j_gene: TRBJ2-5
CDR3aa: ASLRAGARETQY

v_gene: TRBV29-1
j_gene: TRBJ2-2
CDR3aa: SVEPGSGTGELF

v_gene: TRBV7-2
j_gene: TRBJ1-4
CDR3aa: ASSWIGGTNEKLF

v_gene: TRBV29-1
j_gene: TRBJ1-2
CDR3aa: SVNLPGGYT

v_gene: TRBV11-2
j_gene: TRBJ2-5
CDR3aa: ASSRTGASGSQETQY

v_gene: TRBV27
j_gene: TRBJ2-7
CDR3aa: ASSLVFGGASSYEQY

v_gene: TRBV7-3
j_gene: TRBJ2-1
CDR3aa: ASSTTLVNEQF

v_gene: TRBV10-2
j_gene: TRBJ1-5
CDR3aa: ASSELQGAWGNQPQH

v_gene: TRBV28
j_gene: TRBJ1-5
CDR3aa: ASSPGLKPGGQPQH

v_gene: TRBV11-2
j_gene: TRBJ2-1
CDR3aa: ASSPLRGRAGFEQF

v_gene: TRBV6-5
j_gene: TRBJ2-4
CDR3aa: ASSYQMTGPWY

v_gene: TRBV6-6
j_gene: TRBJ1-1
CDR3aa: ASGRGDAF

v_gene: TRBV13
j_gene: TRBJ2-1
CDR3aa: ASSTRLVGNEQF

v_gene: TRBV7-8
j_gene: TRBJ2-1
CDR3aa: ASSLAQGQGPSNEQF

v_gene: TRBV7-2
j_gene: TRBJ2-3
CDR3aa: ASSFARLAATSTDTQY

v_gene: TRBV11-2
j_gene: TRBJ1-2
CDR3aa: ASIIPDRSYGYT

v_gene: TRBV6-5
j_gene: TRBJ1-2
CDR3aa: ASSTDSPLYGYT

v_gene: TRBV5-6
j_gene: TRBJ2-7
CDR3aa: ASSPGDSLFYEQY

v_gene: TRBV18
j_gene: TRBJ2-7
CDR3aa: ASSPGPSVEQY

v_gene: TRBV11-3
j_gene: TRBJ2-2
CDR3aa: ASRTSGTTGELF

v_gene: TRBV19
j_gene: TRBJ2-7
CDR3aa: ASSMGADQEDEQY

v_gene: TRBV27
j_gene: TRBJ2-1
CDR3aa: ASSPHSPGEQF

v_gene: TRBV2
j_gene: TRBJ1-1
CDR3aa: ASSLVTGLGEAF

v_gene: TRBV28
j_gene: TRBJ2-7
CDR3aa: ASSRTGIEQY

v_gene: TRBV28
j_gene: TRBJ1-4
CDR3aa: ASSPGHYNEKLF

v_gene: TRBV7-2
j_gene: TRBJ2-7
CDR3aa: ASSSSGSSYEQY

v_gene: TRBV28
j_gene: TRBJ2-5
CDR3aa: ASSFSSRETQY

v_gene: TRBV6-1
j_gene: TRBJ1-5
CDR3aa: ASSEALDTRNQPQH

v_gene: TRBV21-1
j_gene: TRBJ2-7
CDR3aa: ASSNSRRLVGVYEQY

v_gene: TRBV7-3
j_gene: TRBJ2-2
CDR3aa: ASSLGTRAGELF

v_gene: TRBV2
j_gene: TRBJ2-1
CDR3aa: ASSRVPAGEGEQF

v_gene: TRBV11-3
j_gene: TRBJ2-7
CDR3aa: ASSIRDIPYEQY

v_gene: TRBV2
j_gene: TRBJ1-1
CDR3aa: ASSADTEAF

v_gene: TRBV7-2
j_gene: TRBJ2-7
CDR3aa: ASSLRAGGHYEQY

v_gene: TRBV27
j_gene: TRBJ1-1
CDR3aa: ASSSWTGTEAF

v_gene: TRBV7-2
j_gene: TRBJ2-7
CDR3aa: ASSLTARDAYEQY

v_gene: TRBV5-6
j_gene: TRBJ2-5
CDR3aa: ASSLASAIQETQY

v_gene: TRBV15
j_gene: TRBJ2-7
CDR3aa: ATSTAPGQAYEQY

v_gene: TRBV6-5
j_gene: TRBJ1-3
CDR3aa: ASSIGTGWNTIY

v_gene: TRBV28
j_gene: TRBJ2-1
CDR3aa: ASSPRGHNEQF

v_gene: TRBV27
j_gene: TRBJ2-5
CDR3aa: ASSSGLGREGKETQY

v_gene: TRBV6-1
j_gene: TRBJ2-5
CDR3aa: ASSEPGLAGETQY

v_gene: TRBV4-3
j_gene: TRBJ1-1
CDR3aa: ASSQEQGAESEAF

v_gene: TRBV4-3
j_gene: TRBJ2-1
CDR3aa: ASSQGGSSEQF

v_gene: TRBV2
j_gene: TRBJ1-1
CDR3aa: ASRGHSGTEAF

v_gene: TRBV19
j_gene: TRBJ1-1
CDR3aa: ASSPRAGEAF

v_gene: TRBV9
j_gene: TRBJ1-1
CDR3aa: ASSELGQADTEAF

v_gene: TRBV4-2
j_gene: TRBJ1-2
CDR3aa: ASSQLRTGGYGYT

v_gene: TRBV20-1
j_gene: TRBJ1-1
CDR3aa: SPGAEAF

v_gene: TRBV4-3
j_gene: TRBJ2-7
CDR3aa: ASSPGQTHYEQY

v_gene: TRBV27
j_gene: TRBJ2-3
CDR3aa: ASSGLAGERDTQY

v_gene: TRBV11-1
j_gene: TRBJ2-1
CDR3aa: ASSLGRTSGSAHEQF

v_gene: TRBV5-1
j_gene: TRBJ2-1
CDR3aa: ASSFQVDEQF

v_gene: TRBV6-5
j_gene: TRBJ2-1
CDR3aa: ASSRAGGSYNEQF

v_gene: TRBV5-1
j_gene: TRBJ2-1
CDR3aa: ASSRNRGGYNEQF